The 25 T cell receptor beta chains below were found in one sample sequenced in a study of T cells after yellow fever vaccination. MiXCR was run by TCRdb on the 5' RACE reads, yielding one entry per CDR3 protein. The sample yields more than 300,000 distinct CDR3 sequences, about 10% seen once. The sequenced sample was CD4+ T cells sorted from PBMCs, obtained 45 days after the yellow fever booster vaccination. The receptors come from a man aged 18 to 30 who received the YFV17D yellow fever vaccine.

This clonotype occurred a few times. V usage is TRBV20-1 and J usage is TRBJ1-2, with D perhaps matching TRBD1 (5 bases). The CDR3 is made up of 14 amino acids. The germline V gene encodes CDR1 DFQATT and CDR2 SNEGSKA (reference sequence). Trimming took off 3 bases at V and 4 bases at J, with 15 bases between the two ends. CDR3 region: CSARRRGLRYGYTF. CDR3 DNA sequence: TGCAGTGCTAGGCGGAGGGGCCTTCGCTATGGCTACACCTTC.

This clonotype was counted many times. Here the CDR3 reads CASSYRGSGADSYEQYF. The DNA of the CDR3 is TGTGCCAGCAGTTACCGGGGCAGTGGCGCTGATTCCTACGAGCAGTACTTC. This chain links TRBV6-5 with TRBJ2-7; D possibly matches TRBD1 or TRBD2 (5 bases each). CDR1 is MNHEY, CDR2 SVGAGI, per germline. The CDR3 has 17 amino acids. Trimming cost V 2 bases and J 1 base, with 18 bases left between them.

The V call is TRBV7-2, the J call TRBJ2-3; D gene uncertain. V shed 10 bases and J shed 0 bases, with 11 bases lying between them. This CDR3 has 13 amino acids. Germline assignment: CDR1 SGHTA and CDR2 FQGNSA. CDR3 sequence: CANRLPSTDTQYF. CDR3 DNA: TGTGCCAACCGATTACCTAGCACAGATACGCAGTATTTT.

This clonotype was seen only a few times. The chain combines TRBV19 with TRBJ2-7, with TRBD1 matching 11 bases. The trim removed 6 bases at V and 5 bases at J, leaving 3 bases unmatched. The CDR3 runs to 13 residues. The germline V gene has CDR1 LNHDA and CDR2 SQIVND (reference sequence). The CDR3 DNA reads as TGTGCCAGTAGCCGGACAGGGGGCAACGAGCAGTACGTC. Its protein product is CASSRTGGNEQYV.

This clonotype turned up a few times. At one end the junction does not follow the germline gene, possibly because of a read error. This sequence joins TRBV20-1 and TRBJ2-3; D gene ambiguous. CDR1 and CDR2 (germline): DFQATT, SNEGSKA (reference sequence). The CDR3 length is 14 residues. The CDR3 sequence: CSARRSRTTDAQYF. The CDR3 DNA is TGCAGTGCTAGGCGATCCAGGACCACAGATGCGCAGTATTTT.

The V gene is TRBV28, the J gene TRBJ1-2; possible D gene TRBD1, 5 bases. The CDR3 totals 14 residues. The V and J ends lost 6 bases and 0 bases respectively, with 11 bases between them. CDR1 is MDHEN, CDR2 SYDVKM, per germline. The CDR3 protein is CASRKGGANYGYTF. The CDR3, as DNA: TGTGCCAGCAGAAAGGGAGGGGCTAACTATGGCTACACCTTC.

This clonotype was detected many times. The chain recombines TRBV6-6 with TRBJ2-7, with 9 nucleotides matching TRBD1. The V and J ends lost 5 bases and 5 bases, in that order; junction bases with no gene match: 1. The CDR3 covers 12 residues. The germline CDR1 and CDR2 sequences are MNHNY and SVGAGI (reference sequence). The CDR3 spells CASSRDRDEQYF. The CDR3 bases are TGTGCCAGCAGTAGGGACAGGGACGAGCAGTACTTC.

The V gene is TRBV7-2, the J gene TRBJ1-2; 8 nucleotides align to TRBD1. The CDR3 has 13 residues. The V gene end was trimmed by 4 bases and the J gene end by 10 bases; junction bases not matched to a gene: 8. CDR1 is SGHTA, CDR2 FQGNSA, per germline. CDR3 region: CASSSGQGASYTF. CDR3 nucleotides: TGTGCCAGCAGCTCCGGACAGGGTGCGTCCTACACCTTC.

This clonotype was picked up a small number of times. V gene TRBV18 combines with J gene TRBJ1-3; maybe TRBD1 (6 bases). With 0 bases removed from V and 0 bases from J, the gap between germline ends came to 12 bases. Germline lookup yields CDR1 KGHSH and CDR2 LQKENI. There are 17 residues in the CDR3. CDR3 nucleotides: TGTGCCAGCTCACCACCCGGACAGACATTCTCTGGAAACACCATATATTTT. Its protein product is CASSPPGQTFSGNTIYF.

V and J are TRBV7-9 and TRBJ2-7; possibly TRBD1 for D (6 bases). Germline V gene lookup returns CDR1 SEHNR and CDR2 FQNEAQ (reference sequence). Deletions cut 5 bases from V and 6 bases from J, with 14 bases between. The length of the CDR3 is 13 residues. CDR3 nucleotide sequence: TGTGCCAGCAGCGCCTCCGGGACACGCGAGCAGTACTTC. This codes for CASSASGTREQYF.

The rearrangement uses TRBV29-1 and TRBJ2-3; 12 nucleotides match TRBD2. The CDR3 is 16 amino acids. V trimming: 5 bases; J trimming: 0 bases; junction bases outside the gene matches: 6. CDR1 is SQVTM and CDR2 is ANQGSEA in the germline V gene. The CDR3 loop is CSVQLGTSGSTDTQYF. CDR3 nucleotides: TGCAGCGTTCAACTTGGGACTAGCGGGAGCACAGATACGCAGTATTTT.

This clonotype was detected many times. The chain recombines TRBV12-3 or TRBV12-4 with TRBJ1-1; TRBD1 matches at 7 bases. J lost 10 bases, V lost 6 bases, and 11 bases had no gene match. This CDR3 is built from 13 residues. CDR3 protein: CASRGTTGVIAFF. The CDR3 nucleotides are TGTGCCAGCAGGGGGACCACAGGGGTGATAGCTTTCTTT.

This clonotype was seen only a few times. This chain connects TRBV20-1 to TRBJ2-7, with no clear D. This CDR3 has 14 residues. V was pared by 1 base and J by 3 bases, with 13 bases between. The germline V gene has CDR1 DFQATT and CDR2 SNEGSKA (reference sequence). The CDR3 protein is CSARAEFWIYEQYF. CDR3 sequence (DNA): TGCAGTGCTAGAGCTGAGTTTTGGATCTACGAGCAGTACTTC.

This clonotype appeared many times. V usage is TRBV6-2 or TRBV6-3 and J usage is TRBJ2-7, with D perhaps being TRBD1 or TRBD2 (5 bases each). This CDR3 contains 12 residues. Germline lookup yields CDR1 MNHEY and CDR2 SVGEGT. V was pared by 4 bases and J by 3 bases, with 7 bases between. This CDR3 reads CASSWDGYEQYV. In DNA form, the CDR3 reads TGTGCCAGCAGTTGGGACGGCTACGAGCAGTACGTC.

The table lists this clonotype with many counts. The chain links TRBV6-2 or TRBV6-3 to TRBJ2-2, with D possibly TRBD1 on 5 matching bases. Germline lookup yields CDR1 MNHEY and CDR2 SVGEGT. The V gene lost 4 bases and the J gene lost 11 bases, with 20 bases spanning the gap. The CDR3 has 15 residues. The chain's CDR3 is CASSWGRVDVGELFF. CDR3 bases: TGTGCCAGCAGTTGGGGCAGAGTAGACGTCGGCGAGCTGTTTTTT.

This clonotype was observed at least ten times. The V call is TRBV4-2, the J call TRBJ2-3; D ambiguous. In germline, CDR1 is LGHNA, CDR2 YNFKEQ. The ends were cut back, 0 bases at V and 6 bases at J, with 4 bases in the middle. This CDR3 is 12 amino acids long. The chain's CDR3 is CASSQEGDTQYF. For the CDR3, the DNA is TGTGCCAGCAGCCAAGAGGGGGATACGCAGTATTTT.

This clonotype was seen repeatedly, ten times or more. The V call is TRBV4-1, the J call TRBJ1-2, with 7 bases that match TRBD1. The germline gives CDR1 MGHRA, CDR2 YSYEKL. V gave up 0 bases and J gave up 2 bases; unmatched junction bases: 12. The CDR3 spans 18 residues. CDR3: CASSQDTSLRGGNYGYTF. In DNA form, the CDR3 reads TGCGCCAGCAGCCAAGATACTTCCCTCAGGGGGGGCAACTATGGCTACACCTTC.

This clonotype was detected ten times or more. The chain carries TRBV20-1 and TRBJ2-1; 9 positions agree with TRBD2. V was pared by 5 bases and J by 7 bases, with 9 bases of the junction left unmatched. The CDR3 runs 14 residues. CDR1 and CDR2 (germline): DFQATT, SNEGSKA (reference sequence). CDR3 in amino acids: CSALAGTHGNEQFF. The CDR3 nucleotides are TGCAGTGCTCTAGCGGGGACACATGGTAATGAGCAGTTCTTC.

This clonotype was detected ten times or more. This rearrangement joins TRBV4-2 to TRBJ1-3, with a possible D match to TRBD1 (6 bases). Germline V gene sequence: CDR1 LGHNA, CDR2 YNFKEQ. Trimming stripped 2 bases from V and 3 bases from J, with 11 bases between. There are 15 residues in the CDR3. In DNA, the CDR3 is TGTGCCAGCAGCCAACAGGGGCCCTATGGAAACACCATATATTTT. This codes for CASSQQGPYGNTIYF.

This chain uses TRBV7-2 with TRBJ2-1; 9 bases fit TRBD2. The CDR3 length is 16 residues. CDR1 is SGHTA, CDR2 FQGNSA, per germline. With V trimmed by 1 base and J by 8 bases, 9 bases remained unmatched. CDR3 in DNA: TGTGCCAGCAGCTTAGGGAGGCTAGCGGGGAGGGATGAGCAGTTCTTC. It is translated as CASSLGRLAGRDEQFF.

This clonotype has a handful of counts. The genes are TRBV5-4 and TRBJ1-2, with no clear D. The CDR3 totals 13 residues. The V gene's germline CDR1 is SGHNT and CDR2 YYREEE (reference sequence). The V end was cut by 2 bases, the J end by 7 bases, with 12 bases between. The CDR3 DNA is TGTGCCAGCAGCTTTTCCGGGAAGGGTGGCTACACCTTC. Protein product: CASSFSGKGGYTF.

This clonotype was counted many times. V and J are TRBV4-1 and TRBJ1-1; D is unclear. The V and J ends lost 4 bases and 4 bases respectively, with 31 bases between them. Germline-derived CDR1 and CDR2 are MGHRA and YSYEKL. The CDR3 runs 20 residues. CDR3 DNA: TGCGCCAGCAGCCCCAGAGTCCGGGGTGCGGGGTTGGGAGTGGGCACTGAAGCTTTCTTT. Protein: CASSPRVRGAGLGVGTEAFF.

A few counts support this clonotype. The V and J genes are TRBV15 and TRBJ2-3, with 8 bases matching TRBD2. The CDR3 is 16 residues long. V trimming: 1 base; J trimming: 2 bases; junction bases outside the gene matches: 5. Looked up from germline, CDR1 is LNHNV and CDR2 is YYDKDF (reference sequence). CDR3 residues: CATSRVGGGNTDTQYF. The CDR3 region has the DNA TGTGCCACCAGCAGAGTGGGCGGGGGGAACACAGATACGCAGTATTTT.

V gene TRBV10-3 combines with J gene TRBJ2-5; tentatively, D is TRBD1 (6 bases). V lost 3 bases, J lost 5 bases, and 13 bases lay in between. CDR3 length: 14 residues. Germline assignment: CDR1 ENHRY and CDR2 SYGVKD. In nucleotides, the CDR3 is TGTGCCATCAGTGATTTAATGGGGGCGGAGACCCAGTACTTC. It is translated as CAISDLMGAETQYF.

This clonotype was detected a few times. The chain recombines TRBV5-1 with TRBJ2-7; D gene ambiguous. V shed 5 bases and J shed 0 bases, with 12 bases lying between them. CDR3 length: 14 amino acids. Per germline, CDR1 SGHRS and CDR2 YFSETQ. CDR3 residues: CASSETPSSYEQYV. The CDR3 region has the DNA TGCGCCAGCAGTGAGACTCCCAGCTCCTACGAGCAGTACGTC.